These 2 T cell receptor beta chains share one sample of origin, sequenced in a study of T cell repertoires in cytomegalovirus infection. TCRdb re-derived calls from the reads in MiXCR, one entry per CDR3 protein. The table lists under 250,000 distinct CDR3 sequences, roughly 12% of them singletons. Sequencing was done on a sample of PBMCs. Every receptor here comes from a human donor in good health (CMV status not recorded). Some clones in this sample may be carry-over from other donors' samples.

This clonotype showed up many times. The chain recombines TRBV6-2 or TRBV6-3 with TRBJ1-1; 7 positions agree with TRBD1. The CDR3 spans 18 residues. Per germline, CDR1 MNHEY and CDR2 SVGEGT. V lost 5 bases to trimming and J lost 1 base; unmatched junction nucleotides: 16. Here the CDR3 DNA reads TGTGCCAGCAGTCGGACTGGGACAGCGGACCTTAGGAACACTGAAGCTTTCTTT. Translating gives CASSRTGTADLRNTEAFF.

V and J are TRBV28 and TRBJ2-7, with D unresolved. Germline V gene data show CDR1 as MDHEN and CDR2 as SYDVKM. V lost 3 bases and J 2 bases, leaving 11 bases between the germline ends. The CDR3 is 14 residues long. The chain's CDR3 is CASSFEAEPYEQYF. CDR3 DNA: TGTGCCAGCAGTTTTGAGGCGGAACCCTACGAGCAGTACTTC.